The clone carrying this TCR beta chain was counted only a few times. What it recognizes is unknown. The sample holds other DNA sequences that translate to the same CDR3. The CDR3 has 12 amino acids. The J segment lost 1 base and the V segment lost 7 bases, leaving 2 bases of the junction unmatched. CDR1 SQVTM and CDR2 ANQGSEA come from the germline V gene. This specimen comes from a study of cytomegalovirus exposure and HLA in healthy donors. In nominal health when sampled, donors likely had unrecorded immune exposures nonetheless. Regarding the study as a whole: Excluded: some indistinguishable V segments such as TRBV6-2 and TRBV6-3. Later analysis showed TCR association rates varying by HLA locus, highest for DRB1 and lowest for HLA-C.

Amplification used 60 Vbeta primers and 13 Jbeta primers. Produced via immunoSEQ multiplex PCR; TCRdb's table is partial and in-frame only. The profile shows some 150,000 clones, 9.7% of them singletons. The chain has TRBV29-1 and TRBJ1-1; TRBD1 matches at 8 bases. The source is a man aged 50 or older in good health and CMV-seronegative. The sequencing input was PBMCs. This chain's CDR3 is CSAGQANTEAFF. The CDR3 DNA reads TGCAGCGCGGGACAGGCGAACACTGAAGCTTTCTTT.